Many counts were recorded for the clone carrying this T cell receptor (beta chain). RNA transcripts yielded amplified TCR beta CDR3 regions. First-round RT-PCR with HTBI primers preceded a second-round multiplex PCR. Each CDR3 protein gets one entry after TCRdb re-called the multiplex PCR reads with MiXCR. This table has around 470,000 distinct CDR3 sequences, 13% to 15% appearing once. This specimen belongs to a study of Graves' ophthalmopathy and Graves' hyperthyroidism. V dropped 2 bases and J dropped 2 bases, with 7 bases sitting between them. The CDR3 has 13 amino acids. Germline V gives CDR1 MNHEY, CDR2 SMNVEV (reference sequence).

This TCR came from a woman in her 30s with Graves' ophthalmopathy. Sample: blood. The genes are TRBV27 and TRBJ2-7, with D possibly being TRBD2 (5 bases). CDR3 sequence: CASSLAGPYEQYF. CDR3 nucleotides: TGTGCCAGCAGTTTAGCGGGTCCCTACGAGCAGTACTTC.